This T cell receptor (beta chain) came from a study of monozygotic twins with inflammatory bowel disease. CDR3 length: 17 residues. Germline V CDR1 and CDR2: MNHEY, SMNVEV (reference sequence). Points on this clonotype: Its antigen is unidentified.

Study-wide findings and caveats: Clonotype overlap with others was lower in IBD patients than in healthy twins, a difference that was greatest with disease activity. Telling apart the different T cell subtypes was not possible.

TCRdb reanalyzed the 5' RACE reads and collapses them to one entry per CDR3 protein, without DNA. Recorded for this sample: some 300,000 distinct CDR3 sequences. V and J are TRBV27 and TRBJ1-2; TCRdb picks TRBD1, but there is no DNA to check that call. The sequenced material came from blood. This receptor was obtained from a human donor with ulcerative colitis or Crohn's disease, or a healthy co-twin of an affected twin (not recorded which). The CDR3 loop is CASSLRSRDSYNYGYTF.